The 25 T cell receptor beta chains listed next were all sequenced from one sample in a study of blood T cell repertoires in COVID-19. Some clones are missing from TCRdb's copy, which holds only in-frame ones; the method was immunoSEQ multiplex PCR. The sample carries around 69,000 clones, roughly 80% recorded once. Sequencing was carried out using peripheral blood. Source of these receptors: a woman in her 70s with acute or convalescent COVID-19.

This chain's CDR3 is CASSLQGNYGYTF. The CDR3 DNA follows: TGTGCCAGCAGTTTACAGGGGAACTATGGCTACACCTTC. The genes are TRBV12-3 or TRBV12-4 and TRBJ1-2; a possible D gene is TRBD1 (6 bases). The CDR3 contains 13 residues. Trimming left V 2 bases short and J 2 bases short, with 6 bases between.

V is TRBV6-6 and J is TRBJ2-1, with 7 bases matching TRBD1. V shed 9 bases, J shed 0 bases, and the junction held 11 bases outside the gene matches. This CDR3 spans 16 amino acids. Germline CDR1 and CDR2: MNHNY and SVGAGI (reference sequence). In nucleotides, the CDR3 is TGTGCCAGTTGTACACAGGGGTCGAGCTCCTACAATGAGCAGTTCTTC. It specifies CASCTQGSSSYNEQFF.

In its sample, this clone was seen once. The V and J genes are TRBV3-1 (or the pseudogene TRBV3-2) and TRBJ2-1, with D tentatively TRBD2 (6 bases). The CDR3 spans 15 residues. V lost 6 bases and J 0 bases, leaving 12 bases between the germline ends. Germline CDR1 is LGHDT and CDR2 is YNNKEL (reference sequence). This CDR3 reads CASRLTSSSYNEQFF. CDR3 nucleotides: TGTGCCAGCAGGTTAACTAGCAGCTCCTACAATGAGCAGTTCTTC.

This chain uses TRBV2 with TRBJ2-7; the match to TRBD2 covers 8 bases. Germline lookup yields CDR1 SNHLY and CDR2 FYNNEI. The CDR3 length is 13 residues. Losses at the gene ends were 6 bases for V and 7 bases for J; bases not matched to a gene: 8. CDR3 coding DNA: TGTGCCAGCAGAGAGGGACGGGGGGGAGAGCAGTACTTC. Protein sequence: CASREGRGGEQYF.

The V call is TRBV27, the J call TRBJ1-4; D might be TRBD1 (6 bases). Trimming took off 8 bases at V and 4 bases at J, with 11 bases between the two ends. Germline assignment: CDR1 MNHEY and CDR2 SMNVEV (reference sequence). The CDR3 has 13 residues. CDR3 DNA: TGTGCCAGCCCGGACAGATATAATGAAAAACTGTTTTTT. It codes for CASPDRYNEKLFF. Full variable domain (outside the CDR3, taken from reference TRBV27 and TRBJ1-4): EAQVTQNPRYLITVTGKKLTVTCSQNMNHEYMSWYRQDPGLGLRQIYYSMNVEVTDKGDVPEGYKVSRKEKRNFPLILESPSPNQTSLYFCASPDRYNEKLFFGSGTQLSVL.

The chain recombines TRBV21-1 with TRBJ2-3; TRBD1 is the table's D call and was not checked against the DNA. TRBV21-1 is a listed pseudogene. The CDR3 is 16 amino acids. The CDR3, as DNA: TGTGCCAGCAGCAAAGTTTGGACAGGGATGACAGATACGCAGTATTTT. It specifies CASSKVWTGMTDTQYF.

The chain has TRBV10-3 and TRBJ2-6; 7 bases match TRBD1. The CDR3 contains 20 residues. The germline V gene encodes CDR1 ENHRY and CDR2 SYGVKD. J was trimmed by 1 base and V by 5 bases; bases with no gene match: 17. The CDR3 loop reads CAISPARQGVGLSGANVLTF. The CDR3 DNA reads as TGTGCCATCAGTCCCGCCAGGCAGGGGGTAGGGCTTTCTGGGGCCAACGTCCTGACTTTC.

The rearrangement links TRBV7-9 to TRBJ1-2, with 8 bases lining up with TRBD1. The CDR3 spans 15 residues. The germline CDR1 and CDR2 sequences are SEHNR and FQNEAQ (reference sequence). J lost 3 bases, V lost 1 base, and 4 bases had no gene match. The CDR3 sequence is CASSLGQGIDYGYTF. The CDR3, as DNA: TGTGCCAGCAGCTTAGGACAGGGGATTGACTATGGCTACACCTTC.

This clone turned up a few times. DNA for the CDR3: TGTGCCAGCAGCTTGCGGGAGAGGGGGGAGCTGTTTTTT. It yields the protein CASSLRERGELFF. The V call is TRBV7-9, the J call TRBJ2-2, with 7 bases that match TRBD2. Trimming removed 3 bases from V and 8 bases from J; junction bases left unmatched: 3. This CDR3 is built from 13 residues. Germline lookup yields CDR1 SEHNR and CDR2 FQNEAQ (reference sequence).

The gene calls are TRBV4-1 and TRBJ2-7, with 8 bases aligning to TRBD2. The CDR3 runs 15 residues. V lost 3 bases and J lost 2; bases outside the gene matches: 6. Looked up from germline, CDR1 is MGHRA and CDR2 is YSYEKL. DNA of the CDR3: TGCGCCAGCAGCCAGTCCGGACTAGCAGCCTACGAGCAGTACTTC. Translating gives CASSQSGLAAYEQYF.

The CDR3 DNA is TGTGCCAGCAGGGGTCCGGACAGGGCCTATGGCTACACCTTC. Translated, it gives CASRGPDRAYGYTF. The rearrangement joins TRBV6-5 to TRBJ1-2; TRBD1 agrees at 8 bases. The CDR3 consists of 14 residues. CDR1 MNHEY and CDR2 SVGAGI come from the germline V gene. Trimming removed 6 bases from V and 4 bases from J; junction bases left unmatched: 7.

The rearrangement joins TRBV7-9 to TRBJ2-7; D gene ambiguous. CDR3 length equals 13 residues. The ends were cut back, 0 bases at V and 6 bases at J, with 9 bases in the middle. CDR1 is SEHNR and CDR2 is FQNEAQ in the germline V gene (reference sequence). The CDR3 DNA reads TGTGCCAGCAGCTTAGCGGCCTTGTCCGAGCAGTACTTC. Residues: CASSLAALSEQYF.

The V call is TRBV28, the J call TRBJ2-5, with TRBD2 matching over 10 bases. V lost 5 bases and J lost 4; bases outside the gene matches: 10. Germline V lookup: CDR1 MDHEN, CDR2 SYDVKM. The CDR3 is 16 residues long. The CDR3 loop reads CASSTGASGRIETQYF. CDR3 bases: TGTGCCAGCAGTACTGGGGCTAGCGGGAGAATAGAGACCCAGTACTTC.

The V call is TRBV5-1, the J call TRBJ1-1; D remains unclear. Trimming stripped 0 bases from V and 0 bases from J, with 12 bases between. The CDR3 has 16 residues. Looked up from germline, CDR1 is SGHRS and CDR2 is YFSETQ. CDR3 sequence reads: CASSLDGSFMNTEAFF. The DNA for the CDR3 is TGCGCCAGCAGCTTGGACGGGTCCTTTATGAACACTGAAGCTTTCTTT.

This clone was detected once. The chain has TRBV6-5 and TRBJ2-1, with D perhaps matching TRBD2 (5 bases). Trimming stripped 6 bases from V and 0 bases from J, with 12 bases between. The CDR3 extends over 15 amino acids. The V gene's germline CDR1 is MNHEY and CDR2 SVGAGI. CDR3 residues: CASRVALSSYNEQFF. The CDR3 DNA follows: TGTGCCAGCAGAGTAGCGTTGAGCTCCTACAATGAGCAGTTCTTC.

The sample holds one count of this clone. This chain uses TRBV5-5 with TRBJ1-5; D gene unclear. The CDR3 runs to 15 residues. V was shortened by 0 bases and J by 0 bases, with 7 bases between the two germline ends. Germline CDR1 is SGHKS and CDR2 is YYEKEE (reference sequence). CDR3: CASSLAVRSNQPQHF. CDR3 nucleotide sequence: TGTGCCAGCAGCTTGGCTGTGCGTAGCAATCAGCCCCAGCATTTT.

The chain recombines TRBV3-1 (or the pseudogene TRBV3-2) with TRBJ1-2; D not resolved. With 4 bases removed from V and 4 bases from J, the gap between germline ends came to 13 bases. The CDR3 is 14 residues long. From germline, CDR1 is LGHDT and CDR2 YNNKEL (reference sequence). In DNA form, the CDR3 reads TGTGCCAGCAGCCTCCCCGGCGGGATCTATGGCTACACCTTC. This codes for CASSLPGGIYGYTF.

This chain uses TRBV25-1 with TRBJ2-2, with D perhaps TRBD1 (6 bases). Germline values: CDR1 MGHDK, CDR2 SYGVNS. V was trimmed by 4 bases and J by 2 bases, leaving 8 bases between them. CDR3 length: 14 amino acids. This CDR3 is CASSGTANTGELFF. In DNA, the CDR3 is TGTGCCAGCAGTGGGACAGCCAACACCGGGGAGCTGTTTTTT.

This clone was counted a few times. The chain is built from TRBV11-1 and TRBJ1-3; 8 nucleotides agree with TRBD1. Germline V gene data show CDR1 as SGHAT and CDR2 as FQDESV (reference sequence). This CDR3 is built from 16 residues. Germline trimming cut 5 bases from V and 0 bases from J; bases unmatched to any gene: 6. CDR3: CASSLLDRVSGNTIYF. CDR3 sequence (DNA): TGTGCCAGCAGCCTCCTGGACAGGGTCTCTGGAAACACCATATATTTT.

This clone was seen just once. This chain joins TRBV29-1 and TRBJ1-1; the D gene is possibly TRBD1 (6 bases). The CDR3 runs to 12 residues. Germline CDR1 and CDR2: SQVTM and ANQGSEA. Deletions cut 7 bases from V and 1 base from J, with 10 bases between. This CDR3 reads CSARTANTEAFF. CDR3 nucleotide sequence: TGCAGCGCACGGACAGCGAACACTGAAGCTTTCTTT.

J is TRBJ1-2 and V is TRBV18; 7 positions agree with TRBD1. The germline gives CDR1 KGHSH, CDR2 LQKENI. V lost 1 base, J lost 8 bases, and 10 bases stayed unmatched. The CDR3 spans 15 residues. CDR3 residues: CASSPRTRGQYGYTF. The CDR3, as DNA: TGTGCCAGCTCACCACGCACGAGGGGGCAGTACGGCTACACCTTC.

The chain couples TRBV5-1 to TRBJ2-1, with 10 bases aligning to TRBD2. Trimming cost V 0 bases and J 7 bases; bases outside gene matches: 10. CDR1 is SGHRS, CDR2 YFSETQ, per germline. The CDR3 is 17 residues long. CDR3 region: CASSLAGLAGVKNEQFF. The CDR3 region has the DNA TGCGCCAGCAGCTTGGCCGGTCTAGCGGGAGTTAAAAATGAGCAGTTCTTC.

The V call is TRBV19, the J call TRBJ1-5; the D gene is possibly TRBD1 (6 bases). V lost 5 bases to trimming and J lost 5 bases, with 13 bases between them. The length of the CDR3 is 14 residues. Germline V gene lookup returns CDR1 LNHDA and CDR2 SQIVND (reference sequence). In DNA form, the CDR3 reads TGTGCCAGTAGTGTACAGGGTCGGCATCAGCCCCAGCATTTT. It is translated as CASSVQGRHQPQHF.

The DNA for the CDR3 is TGTGCCAGCAGTACCCTGGGACAGGCTGGCTACACCTTC. Residues: CASSTLGQAGYTF. The J gene is TRBJ1-2, the V gene TRBV27; 8 bases agree with TRBD1. CDR1 MNHEY and CDR2 SMNVEV come from the germline V gene (reference sequence). The trim removed 5 bases at V and 7 bases at J, leaving 6 bases unmatched. CDR3 length equals 13 residues.

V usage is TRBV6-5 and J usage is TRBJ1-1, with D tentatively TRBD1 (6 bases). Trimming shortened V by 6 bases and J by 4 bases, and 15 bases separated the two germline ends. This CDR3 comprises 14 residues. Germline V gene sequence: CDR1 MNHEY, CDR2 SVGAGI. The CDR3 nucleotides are TGTGCCAGCAGGCCCACGCGGGGGCCCACTGAAGCTTTCTTT. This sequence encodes CASRPTRGPTEAFF.